This is a list of T cell receptor beta chains from one sample in a study of cytomegalovirus exposure and HLA in healthy donors. The table came from immunoSEQ multiplex PCR; TCRdb's copy has only in-frame clones and leaves some out. The sample has under 250,000 clones, approximately 90% seen once. The sample taken for sequencing was PBMCs. These receptors all come from a woman aged 18 to 35 in good health and CMV-seronegative. Both conserved end residues are part of each CDR3. Fields, in order: clone size, D gene, J gene, V gene, CDR3 DNA, CDR3 protein. D genes are given only for firm matches. Some rows mark clone size as missing; the rest say once, few, many or name a class of expanded clone.

-	-	TRBJ1-1	TRBV5-1	TGCGCCAGCAGTCGTCTCGACTCCCCTGAAGCTTTCTTT	CASSRLDSPEAFF
-	TRBD1	TRBJ1-4	TRBV23-1	TGCGCCAGCAGTCAAGGACAGGGGGCTGCGGAAAAACTGTTTTTT	CASSQGQGAAEKLFF
once	TRBD1	TRBJ1-5	TRBV15	TGTGCCACCAGCCGACGTCTGACAGGGGGAGGTCAGCCCCAGCATTTT	CATSRRLTGGGQPQHF
-	-	TRBJ1-2	TRBV5-1	TGCGCCAGCAGCTTGGGGGAGGGGAAGTCTAACTATGGCTACACCTTC	CASSLGEGKSNYGYTF
-	TRBD1	TRBJ1-2	TRBV28	TGTGCCAGCAGTTTAGGACAGGAGGATGGCTACACCTTC	CASSLGQEDGYTF
-	-	TRBJ2-1	TRBV30	TGTGCCTGGATGATGGCAAATGAGCAGTTCTTC	CAWMMANEQFF
-	TRBD1	TRBJ1-3	TRBV25-1	TGTGCCAGCAGGTTAGGGGGCGCGAACTACGGAAACACCATATATTTT	CASRLGGANYGNTIYF
-	-	TRBJ1-2	TRBV27	TGTGCCAGCAGTTTGGGGGCGGGAGGGGCATCTAACTATGGCTACACCTTC	CASSLGAGGASNYGYTF
-	-	TRBJ2-1	TRBV6-5	TGTGCCAGCAGTTACGCGGACTACGACAGGGATGAGCAGTTCTTC	CASSYADYDRDEQFF
-	-	TRBJ1-1	TRBV11-2	TGTGCCAGCAGCTTAGAATGGACACCGAACACTGAAGCTTTCTTT	CASSLEWTPNTEAFF
-	TRBD1	TRBJ1-5	TRBV19	TGTGCCAGTAGTTTTGACAGGGAACTCAATCAGCCCCAGCATTTT	CASSFDRELNQPQHF
-	TRBD1	TRBJ1-2	TRBV13	TGTGCCAGCAGCTTGGACAGGGGCCCGGGCTACACCTTC	CASSLDRGPGYTF
once	-	TRBJ2-2	TRBV7-6	TGTGCCAGCAGCCGCGACGGGGGGCCCGGGGAGCTGTTTTTT	CASSRDGGPGELFF
-	-	TRBJ1-1	TRBV28	TGTGCCGGGACTACGCAGGGAACTGAAGCTTTCTTT	CAGTTQGTEAFF
-	-	TRBJ2-7	TRBV7-2	TGTGCCAGCAGCTATCGCGGCTACGAGCAGTACTTC	CASSYRGYEQYF
-	-	TRBJ2-7	TRBV30	TGTGCCTGGAAAGACGGTATCTCCCCTGGACTTTACGAGCAGTACTTC	CAWKDGISPGLYEQYF
-	TRBD1	TRBJ2-7	TRBV30	TGTGCCTGGAGTAGCCCCGGGACAGGGGACGAGCAGTACTTC	CAWSSPGTGDEQYF
-	TRBD2	TRBJ2-7	TRBV6-5	TGTGCCAGCAGTTACGGCGGGGGGCACTACGAGCAGTACTTC	CASSYGGGHYEQYF
-	TRBD1	TRBJ1-1	TRBV27	TGTGCCAGCAGTCTTACAGGGGGCGTCACTGAAGCTTTCTTT	CASSLTGGVTEAFF
once	-	TRBJ2-1	TRBV11-2	TGTGCCAGCAGCTTAGTCCGAGGCGGTAGCTCCTACAATGAGCAGTTCTTC	CASSLVRGGSSYNEQFF
once	TRBD2	TRBJ2-1	TRBV5-1	TGCGCCAGCTCCCCTAGCGGGCTCTACAATGAGCAGTTCTTC	CASSPSGLYNEQFF
-	TRBD2	TRBJ2-2	TRBV4-2	TGTGCCAGCAGCCGTGGACTAGCGGGAGACGGGGAGCTGTTTTTT	CASSRGLAGDGELFF
-	-	TRBJ2-7	TRBV30	TGTGCCTGGAGTGTCTGGCGGACTGGAGGGGAGCAGTACTTC	CAWSVWRTGGEQYF
-	-	TRBJ2-1	TRBV6-5	TGTGCCAGCAGTGGGTCAGGGGCTAGGGGTGAGCAGTTCTTC	CASSGSGARGEQFF
-	-	TRBJ1-5	TRBV7-9	TGTGCCAGCAGCCCTAGCGGGTCAGGGAATCAGCCCCAGCATTTT	CASSPSGSGNQPQHF
-	TRBD1	TRBJ1-2	TRBV28	TGTGCCAGCAGCCCCCGGGACAGGGTCTATGGCTACACCTTC	CASSPRDRVYGYTF
-	TRBD1	TRBJ1-1	TRBV30	TGTGCCACGGCGGGACAGATGACTGAAGCTTTCTTT	CATAGQMTEAFF
-	TRBD2	TRBJ2-2	TRBV29-1	TGCAGCGTCTACGGTAGCGGGAGCGTGGCCGGGGAGCTGTTTTTT	CSVYGSGSVAGELFF
-	-	TRBJ2-1	TRBV15	TGTGCCACCAGCAGAGATCCGGATCGAGCAGGTGAGCAGTTCTTC	CATSRDPDRAGEQFF
-	-	TRBJ1-6	TRBV30	TGTGCCTGGAGTAAGGTAGTAGGGAGCTCCTATAATTCACCCCTCCACTTT	CAWSKVVGSSYNSPLHF
-	-	TRBJ2-1	TRBV7-8	TGTGCCAGCAGCTATATCGACTCCGACAATGAGCAGTTCTTC	CASSYIDSDNEQFF
-	TRBD1	TRBJ1-2	TRBV27	TGTGCCAGTGGATTCAGGGGGCGGTCGGACTATGGCTACACCTTC	CASGFRGRSDYGYTF
-	TRBD1	TRBJ2-7	TRBV6-1	TGTGCCAGCAAGACAGGGTTTTCATCCTACGAGCAGTACTTC	CASKTGFSSYEQYF
-	TRBD1	TRBJ2-1	TRBV19	TGTGCCAGTAGCTCGACAGGGGACGTATACAATGAGCAGTTCTTC	CASSSTGDVYNEQFF
-	TRBD2	TRBJ2-2	TRBV11-2	TGTGCCAGCAGCTTGACAGGACTAGCGGGGGGGAACACCGGGGAGCTGTTTTTT	CASSLTGLAGGNTGELFF
-	-	TRBJ2-3	TRBV11-3	TGTGCCAGCAGCTTTGGTCTTGGAGCAAACACAGATACGCAGTATTTT	CASSFGLGANTDTQYF
-	-	TRBJ2-2	TRBV5-1	TGCGCCAGCAGCTTGCCTTGGGCAGGAACGAACACCGGGGAGCTGTTTTTT	CASSLPWAGTNTGELFF
-	TRBD1	TRBJ2-7	TRBV15	TGTGCCACCAGCAGGGACAGGGGGCCGGTGGGAAGCGAGCAGTACTTC	CATSRDRGPVGSEQYF
-	-	TRBJ2-2	TRBV28	TGTGCCAGCAGTTTCGCTGTCAGCACCGGGGAGCTGTTTTTT	CASSFAVSTGELFF
-	-	TRBJ2-7	TRBV5-4	TGTGCCAGCAGCTCTCGCTACGAGCAGTACTTC	CASSSRYEQYF
-	TRBD2	TRBJ2-1	TRBV27	TGTGCCAGCAGTCCTCTAGCGGGAGGACTATCTGACAATGAGCAGTTCTTC	CASSPLAGGLSDNEQFF
few	TRBD1	TRBJ1-2	TRBV5-1	TGCGCCAGCAGCTTGGGGGACAGGAGTGCGGGCTACACCTTC	CASSLGDRSAGYTF
-	-	TRBJ1-2	TRBV25-1	TGTGCCAGCCTAGAAACTACGACGGTCATCAAGGATTACACCTTC	CASLETTTVIKDYTF
-	-	TRBJ1-4	TRBV28	TGTGCCACCAGGGACTTGGGTACTCAAGAAAAACTGTTTTTT	CATRDLGTQEKLFF
-	-	TRBJ2-4	TRBV6-6	TGTGCCAGCAGTTACTCGACTGGAGGCATTCAGTACTTC	CASSYSTGGIQYF